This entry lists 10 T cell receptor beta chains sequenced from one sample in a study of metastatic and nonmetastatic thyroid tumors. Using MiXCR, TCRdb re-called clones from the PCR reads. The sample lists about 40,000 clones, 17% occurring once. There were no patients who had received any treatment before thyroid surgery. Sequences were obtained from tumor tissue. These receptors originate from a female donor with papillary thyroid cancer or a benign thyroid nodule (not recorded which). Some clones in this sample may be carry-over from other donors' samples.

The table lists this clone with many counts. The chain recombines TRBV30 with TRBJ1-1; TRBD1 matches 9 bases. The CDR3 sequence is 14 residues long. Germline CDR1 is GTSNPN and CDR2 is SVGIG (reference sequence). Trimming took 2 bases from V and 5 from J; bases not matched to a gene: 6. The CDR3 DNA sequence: TGTGCCTGGAGTAAGGGACAGGGAAGGACTGAAGCTTTCTTT. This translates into CAWSKGQGRTEAFF.

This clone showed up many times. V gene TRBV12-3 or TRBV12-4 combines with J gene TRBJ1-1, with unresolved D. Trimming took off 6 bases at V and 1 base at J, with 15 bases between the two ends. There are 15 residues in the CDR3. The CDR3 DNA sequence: TGTGCCAGCAGCCCCGCCCACATATGGAACACTGAAGCTTTCTTT. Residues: CASSPAHIWNTEAFF.

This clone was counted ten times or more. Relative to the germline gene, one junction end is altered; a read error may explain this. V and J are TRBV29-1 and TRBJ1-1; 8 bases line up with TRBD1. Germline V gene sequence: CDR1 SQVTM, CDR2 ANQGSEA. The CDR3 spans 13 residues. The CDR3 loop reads CSVEWDRNTEVFF. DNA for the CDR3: TGCAGCGTTGAATGGGACAGGAACACTGAAGTTTTCTTT.

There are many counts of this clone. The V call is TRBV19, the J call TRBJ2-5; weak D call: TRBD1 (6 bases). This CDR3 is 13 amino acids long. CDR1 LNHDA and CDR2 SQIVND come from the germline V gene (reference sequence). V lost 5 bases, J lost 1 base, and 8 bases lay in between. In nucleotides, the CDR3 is TGTGCCAGTAGTGACAGGTCCCAAGAGACCCAGTACTTC. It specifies CASSDRSQETQYF. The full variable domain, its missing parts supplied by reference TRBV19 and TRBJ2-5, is DGGITQSPKYLFRKEGQNVTLSCEQNLNHDAMYWYRQDPGQGLRLIYYSQIVNDFQKGDIAEGYSVSREKKESFPLTVTSAQKNPTAFYLCASSDRSQETQYFGPGTRLLVL.

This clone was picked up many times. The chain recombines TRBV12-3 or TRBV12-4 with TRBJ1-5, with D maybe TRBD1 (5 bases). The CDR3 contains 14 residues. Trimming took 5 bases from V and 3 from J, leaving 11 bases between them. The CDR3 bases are TGTGCCAGCAGTCCCCGGGGGACCAATCAGCCCCAGCATTTT. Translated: CASSPRGTNQPQHF.

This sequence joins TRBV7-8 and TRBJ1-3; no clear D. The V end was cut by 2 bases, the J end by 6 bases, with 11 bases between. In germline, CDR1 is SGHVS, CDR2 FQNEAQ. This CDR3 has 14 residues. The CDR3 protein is CASSLYWTVNTIYF. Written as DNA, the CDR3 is TGTGCCAGCAGCTTATACTGGACTGTAAACACCATATATTTT.

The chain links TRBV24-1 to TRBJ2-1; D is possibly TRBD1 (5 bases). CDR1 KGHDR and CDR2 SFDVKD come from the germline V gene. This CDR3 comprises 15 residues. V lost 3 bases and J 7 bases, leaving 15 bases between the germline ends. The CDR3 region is CATSDLPRQLNEQFF. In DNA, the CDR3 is TGTGCCACCAGTGATCTGCCCCGACAGTTAAATGAGCAGTTCTTC.

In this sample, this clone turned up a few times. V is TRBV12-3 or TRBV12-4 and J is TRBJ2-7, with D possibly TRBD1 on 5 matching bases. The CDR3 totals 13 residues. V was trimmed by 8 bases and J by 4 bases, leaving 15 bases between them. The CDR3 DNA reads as TGTGCCAGCCTCCGAGCAGGGTCGTACGAGCAGTACTTC. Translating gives CASLRAGSYEQYF.

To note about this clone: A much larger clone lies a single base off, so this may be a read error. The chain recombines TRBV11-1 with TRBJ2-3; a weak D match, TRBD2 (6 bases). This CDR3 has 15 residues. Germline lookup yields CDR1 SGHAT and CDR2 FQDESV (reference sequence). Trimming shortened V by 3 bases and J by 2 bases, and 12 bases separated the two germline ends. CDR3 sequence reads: CASSFVAVLTDTQYF. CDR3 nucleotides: TGTGCCAGCAGCTTTGTAGCGGTTCTCACAGATACGCAGTATTTT.

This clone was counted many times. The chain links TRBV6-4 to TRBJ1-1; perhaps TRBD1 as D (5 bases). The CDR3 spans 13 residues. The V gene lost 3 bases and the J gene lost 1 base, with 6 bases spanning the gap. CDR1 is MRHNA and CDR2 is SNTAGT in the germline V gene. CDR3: CASSEGRNTEAFF. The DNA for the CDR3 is TGTGCCAGCAGTGAGGGACGGAACACTGAAGCTTTCTTT.